A single sample is the source of the 30 T cell receptor beta chains below, sequenced in a study of blood T cells in healthy people across ages (dated by TCRdb to the mid-2010s). The library was built by means of 5' RACE. Sequencing took place on an Illumina HiSeq 2500. A second roughly 6 to 11 cycle PCR used a sample-barcoded 5' primer and a J-beta primer mix. Using fastp trimming at Q25 and MiXCR clonotype assembly, TCRdb reanalyzed the public sequencing data and kept in-frame beta chains. Entries that share a CDR3 protein sequence are merged under the most common genes and DNA. Within this sample are some 1.4 million distinct CDR3 sequences, with around 39% of them counted one time only. Under 8% of the sample belongs to the ten largest clones. Sequencing was performed on blood. These receptors all stem from a woman aged 18-29 years in good health.

The chain is built from TRBV12-3 or TRBV12-4 and TRBJ1-2; D may be TRBD1 (6 bases). V lost 1 base, J lost 6 bases, and 12 bases lay in between. The CDR3 length is 14 residues. The DNA of the CDR3 is TGTGCCAGCAGTTTAGTAGGAGGGGGAAATGGCTACACCTTC. It specifies CASSLVGGGNGYTF.

The CDR3 spells CASSEFGGTSEKLFF. The CDR3 coding sequence is TGTGCCAGCAGTGAATTCGGGGGTACGAGTGAAAAACTGTTTTTT. V and J are TRBV6-1 and TRBJ1-4, with D perhaps matching TRBD1 (5 bases). The CDR3 consists of 15 residues. Per germline, CDR1 MNHNS and CDR2 SASEGT. Trimming shortened V by 2 bases and J by 7 bases, and 14 bases separated the two germline ends.

The rearrangement links TRBV7-8 to TRBJ2-7; no reliable D call. The CDR3 length is 15 residues. V was clipped by 4 bases and J by 0 bases, with 13 bases between them. From germline, CDR1 is SGHVS and CDR2 FQNEAQ. The DNA of the CDR3 is TGTGCCAGCAGCTATCACTCCGGCGGCTCCTACGAGCAGTACTTC. Its translation is CASSYHSGGSYEQYF.

The chain joins TRBV28 to TRBJ1-4; tentative D call: TRBD1 (5 bases). V was shortened by 7 bases and J by 8 bases, with 11 bases between the two germline ends. CDR3 length equals 12 residues. The germline CDR1 and CDR2 sequences are MDHEN and SYDVKM. CDR3 coding DNA: TGTGCCAGCATCTCAGGGACCGAAAAACTGTTTTTT. Encoded protein: CASISGTEKLFF.

The chain is built from TRBV5-1 and TRBJ2-1; D call uncertain. There are 15 residues in the CDR3. Germline loops: CDR1 SGHRS, CDR2 YFSETQ. Trimming cost V 6 bases and J 0 bases, with 13 bases left between them. The CDR3 DNA reads TGCGCCAGCACGACAATTTCGAGCTCCTACAATGAGCAGTTCTTC. This sequence encodes CASTTISSSYNEQFF.

In its sample, this clonotype was seen many times. V is TRBV20-1 and J is TRBJ1-6; no reliable D call. The germline V gene encodes CDR1 DFQATT and CDR2 SNEGSKA (reference sequence). The CDR3 spans 15 residues. V was shortened by 1 base and J by 4 bases, with 11 bases between the two germline ends. The CDR3 sequence: CSARAEQRYNSPLHF. DNA for the CDR3: TGCAGTGCTAGAGCCGAACAGCGTTATAATTCACCCCTCCACTTT.

This clonotype was seen ten or more times. This sequence joins TRBV7-9 and TRBJ2-7; tentatively, D is TRBD2 (7 bases). With 1 base removed from V and 2 bases from J, the gap between germline ends came to 9 bases. The CDR3 extends over 14 amino acids. The germline V gene encodes CDR1 SEHNR and CDR2 FQNEAQ (reference sequence). This CDR3 is CASSLGEGAYEQYF. The CDR3 DNA reads TGTGCCAGCAGCTTAGGGGAGGGGGCCTACGAGCAGTACTTC.

There are many counts of this clonotype. The gene calls are TRBV29-1 and TRBJ2-1; TRBD1 matches at 8 bases. The CDR3 is 12 residues long. The trim removed 4 bases at V and 8 bases at J, leaving 4 bases unmatched. Germline assignment: CDR1 SQVTM and CDR2 ANQGSEA. The CDR3, as DNA: TGCAGCGTTGGGCAGGGGGCCGATGAGCAGTTCTTC. It is translated as CSVGQGADEQFF.

The J gene is TRBJ2-5, the V gene TRBV4-1; D remains ambiguous. Germline loops: CDR1 MGHRA, CDR2 YSYEKL. The CDR3 contains 17 residues. V gave up 5 bases and J gave up 0 bases, with 19 bases separating them. CDR3 bases: TGCGCCAGCAGCGGGCTCGGAGCGCGCGCGGACCAAGAGACCCAGTACTTC. Protein product: CASSGLGARADQETQYF.

On this clonotype itself: This may come from a read error, since a much larger clone is one base off. The CDR3: CASGEGLAGAKNIQYF. The DNA for the CDR3 is TGTGCCAGCGGAGAGGGACTAGCGGGAGCCAAAAACATTCAGTACTTC. The rearrangement uses TRBV2 and TRBJ2-4; TRBD2 matches 12 bases. V was clipped by 8 bases and J by 0 bases; unmatched bases: 5. The CDR3 has 16 amino acids. CDR1 and CDR2 from the germline V gene are SNHLY and FYNNEI. Combining the CDR3 with reference TRBV2 and TRBJ2-4 gives the whole variable domain EPEVTQTPSHQVTQMGQEVILRCVPISNHLYFYWYRQILGQKVEFLVSFYNNEISEKSEIFDDQFSVERPDGSNFTLKIRSTKLEDSAMYFCASGEGLAGAKNIQYFGAGTRLSVL.

This CDR3 reads CASSEDRGYQPQHF. Written as DNA, the CDR3 is TGTGCCAGCAGCGAAGACAGGGGGTATCAGCCCCAGCATTTT. The rearrangement joins TRBV7-2 to TRBJ1-5; TRBD1 matches 9 bases. Germline lookup yields CDR1 SGHTA and CDR2 FQGNSA. V trimming: 5 bases; J trimming: 5 bases; junction bases outside the gene matches: 4. The CDR3 contains 14 residues.

This clonotype was seen a few times. One end of the junction is discordant with germline, which a read error may explain. The rearrangement joins TRBV28 to TRBJ2-3; D possibly corresponds to TRBD1 (6 bases). Germline CDR1 MDHEN, CDR2 SYDVKM. The CDR3 covers 16 residues. DNA for the CDR3: TGTGCCACCAGTCTTGGGGTACGGGACACCACAGATACGCAGTATTTT. It codes for CATSLGVRDTTDTQYF.

Regarding this clonotype: Because it lacks the conserved phenylalanine or tryptophan at the end, this CDR3 is likely a read error. The gene calls are TRBV20-1 and TRBJ2-4; no clear D. Judging by the DNA end, TRBJ2-7 fits better; the J call may be wrong. This CDR3 comprises 15 residues. CDR1 and CDR2 (germline): DFQATT, SNEGSKA (reference sequence). The CDR3 bases are TGCAGTGCTAGAAATAAGCGAGAACCAGCTTACGAGCAGTACCTC. This sequence encodes CSARNKREPAYEQYL.

The rearrangement joins TRBV6-5 to TRBJ1-2; tentatively, D is TRBD1 (6 bases). The CDR3 spans 15 residues. Germline V CDR1 and CDR2: MNHEY, SVGAGI. V lost 7 bases and J lost 2, with 17 bases in between. The chain's CDR3 is CASTTLGQRNYGYTF. CDR3 DNA sequence: TGTGCCAGCACCACACTAGGACAGAGGAACTATGGCTACACCTTC.

This chain joins TRBV20-1 and TRBJ2-1, with 12 positions matching TRBD2. Germline trimming cut 2 bases from V and 7 bases from J; bases unmatched to any gene: 9. Per the germline V gene, CDR1 is DFQATT and CDR2 is SNEGSKA (reference sequence). CDR3 size: 16 residues. As DNA, the CDR3 is TGCAGTGCTAGACTAGCGGGAGGGCCCGCTCTGAATGAGCAGTTCTTC. It translates to CSARLAGGPALNEQFF.

The CDR3 sequence: CASSYSGLAGTDTQYF. The CDR3, as DNA: TGTGCCAGCAGTTACTCGGGACTAGCGGGCACAGATACGCAGTATTTT. This chain joins TRBV6-6 and TRBJ2-3; the match to TRBD2 covers 11 bases. The CDR3 totals 16 residues. The ends lost 0 bases at V and 1 base at J; junction bases unmatched: 0. Germline CDR1 and CDR2: MNHNY and SVGAGI (reference sequence).

As regards this clonotype: With a much larger clone just one base away, this may be a read error. This chain joins TRBV7-2 and TRBJ2-3; D might be TRBD2 (5 bases). The CDR3 loop spans 15 amino acids. Germline CDR1 is SGHTA and CDR2 is FQGNSA. The CDR3 nucleotides are TGTGCCAGCAGCTTAGGACTACCTAGCACAGATACGCGGTATTTT. Amino acid sequence: CASSLGLPSTDTRYF.

The CDR3 protein is CASSRGLANEQFF. CDR3 coding DNA: TGTGCCAGCAGCCGGGGACTAGCCAATGAGCAGTTCTTC. The chain joins TRBV28 to TRBJ2-1; 9 nucleotides line up with TRBD2. Germline trimming cut 6 bases from V and 6 bases from J; bases unmatched to any gene: 3. Germline V gene lookup returns CDR1 MDHEN and CDR2 SYDVKM. The CDR3 is 13 amino acids. Based on the CDR3 plus reference TRBV28 and TRBJ2-1, the full variable domain is DVKVTQSSRYLVKRTGEKVFLECVQDMDHENMFWYRQDPGLGLRLIYFSYDVKMKEKGDIPEGYSVSREKKERFSLILESASTNQTSMYLCASSRGLANEQFFGPGTRLTVL.

This clonotype showed up just a few times. This rearrangement joins TRBV6-5 to TRBJ1-2; TRBD1 agrees at 7 bases. V was pared by 4 bases and J by 7 bases, with 6 bases of the junction left unmatched. Looked up from germline, CDR1 is MNHEY and CDR2 is SVGAGI. This CDR3 has 13 amino acids. The CDR3 coding sequence is TGTGCCAGCAGTTCCGACAGGGCGGCTGGCTACACCTTC. Amino acid sequence: CASSSDRAAGYTF.

This rearrangement joins TRBV20-1 to TRBJ2-1; a possible D gene is TRBD1 (7 bases). V was pared by 7 bases and J by 3 bases, with 13 bases between. CDR3 length: 13 residues. Per germline, CDR1 DFQATT and CDR2 SNEGSKA (reference sequence). The CDR3 nucleotides are TGCAGTGAGTCAGGGGGGAACTACAATGAGCAGTTCTTC. Its protein is CSESGGNYNEQFF.

This clonotype appeared a few times. The J gene is TRBJ2-7, the V gene TRBV7-2, with TRBD2 identical over 11 bases. V shed 3 bases, J shed 6 bases, and the junction held 4 bases outside the gene matches. Germline V gives CDR1 SGHTA, CDR2 FQGNSA. The CDR3 loop spans 14 amino acids. This CDR3 reads CASSFSGGVGEQYF. CDR3 sequence (DNA): TGTGCCAGCAGCTTTAGCGGGGGGGTCGGCGAGCAGTACTTC.

This chain connects TRBV7-2 to TRBJ1-1; tentatively, D is TRBD1 (6 bases). Germline CDR1 reads SGHTA; CDR2 reads FQGNSA. CDR3 length: 13 amino acids. V shed 5 bases and J shed 6 bases, with 13 bases lying between them. CDR3 sequence reads: CASSGGQGPEAFF. CDR3 in DNA: TGTGCCAGCAGCGGGGGGCAGGGCCCTGAAGCTTTCTTT.

The V call is TRBV7-9, the J call TRBJ2-1; D is possibly TRBD2 (6 bases). V was trimmed by 6 bases and J by 5 bases, leaving 17 bases between them. The CDR3 length is 15 residues. Germline CDR1 SEHNR, CDR2 FQNEAQ (reference sequence). The CDR3 DNA reads as TGTGCCAGCAGTCCAAGCGGGCCGCGGAACAATGAGCAGTTCTTC. Encoded protein: CASSPSGPRNNEQFF.

This chain links TRBV6-1 with TRBJ2-5, with TRBD1 matching over 7 bases. The germline V gene has CDR1 MNHNS and CDR2 SASEGT. The CDR3 runs to 14 residues. The junction had 5 bases not matched to a gene; V was cut back by 6 bases and J by 1 base. Written as DNA, the CDR3 is TGTGCCAGCAGACCTGCAGGGGGCCAAGAGACCCAGTACTTC. Amino acid sequence: CASRPAGGQETQYF.

The sample holds a few counts of this clonotype. The V gene is TRBV12-3 or TRBV12-4, the J gene TRBJ2-5; D is possibly TRBD2 (6 bases). The CDR3 consists of 12 residues. V gave up 8 bases and J gave up 11 bases, with 18 bases separating them. DNA of the CDR3: TGTGCCAGCGGGTTCGGGGACTGGGAGCAGTACTTC. The encoded protein is CASGFGDWEQYF.

The rearrangement uses TRBV29-1 and TRBJ2-7, with 7 nucleotides matching TRBD2. The trim removed 7 bases at V and 0 bases at J, leaving 9 bases unmatched. Germline V gene sequence: CDR1 SQVTM, CDR2 ANQGSEA. The CDR3 is 14 amino acids. CDR3: CSARIGGSSYEQYF. Written as DNA, the CDR3 is TGCAGCGCCCGGATCGGCGGGAGCTCCTACGAGCAGTACTTC.

The CDR3 sequence is CASSATPGGNYGYTF. In DNA form, the CDR3 reads TGTGCCAGCAGCGCGACTCCAGGGGGCAACTATGGCTACACCTTC. This chain links TRBV2 with TRBJ1-2; 8 bases agree with TRBD1. CDR1 is SNHLY and CDR2 is FYNNEI in the germline V gene. The CDR3 covers 15 residues. V lost 6 bases and J lost 2; bases outside the gene matches: 8. Drawing the rest from reference TRBV2 and TRBJ1-2, the complete variable domain is EPEVTQTPSHQVTQMGQEVILRCVPISNHLYFYWYRQILGQKVEFLVSFYNNEISEKSEIFDDQFSVERPDGSNFTLKIRSTKLEDSAMYFCASSATPGGNYGYTFGSGTRLTVV.

This rearrangement joins TRBV25-1 to TRBJ2-5; 8 bases agree with TRBD2. Germline assignment: CDR1 MGHDK and CDR2 SYGVNS. CDR3 length: 15 amino acids. The J segment lost 4 bases and the V segment lost 0 bases, leaving 4 bases of the junction unmatched. The CDR3 region is CASSEYLSGGETQYF. DNA of the CDR3: TGTGCCAGCAGTGAATATCTCAGCGGGGGAGAGACCCAGTACTTC.

V gene TRBV28 combines with J gene TRBJ1-2; tentative D call: TRBD1 (5 bases). Trimming left V 10 bases short and J 4 bases short, with 13 bases between. The CDR3 extends over 12 amino acids. Germline CDR1 and CDR2: MDHEN and SYDVKM. The CDR3 loop reads CAIQGLTYGYTF. The CDR3 DNA reads as TGTGCCATCCAGGGACTGACCTATGGCTACACCTTC.

This clonotype was seen more than once but under ten times. J is TRBJ2-7 and V is TRBV6-6; either TRBD1 or TRBD2 may supply D (5 bases each). Germline V gene sequence: CDR1 MNHNY, CDR2 SVGAGI (reference sequence). This CDR3 has 12 residues. Trimming pared 7 bases from V and 5 bases from J, leaving 12 bases between. CDR3 nucleotides: TGTGCCAGCACCACGGGGACCCACGAGCAGTACTTC. It encodes CASTTGTHEQYF.